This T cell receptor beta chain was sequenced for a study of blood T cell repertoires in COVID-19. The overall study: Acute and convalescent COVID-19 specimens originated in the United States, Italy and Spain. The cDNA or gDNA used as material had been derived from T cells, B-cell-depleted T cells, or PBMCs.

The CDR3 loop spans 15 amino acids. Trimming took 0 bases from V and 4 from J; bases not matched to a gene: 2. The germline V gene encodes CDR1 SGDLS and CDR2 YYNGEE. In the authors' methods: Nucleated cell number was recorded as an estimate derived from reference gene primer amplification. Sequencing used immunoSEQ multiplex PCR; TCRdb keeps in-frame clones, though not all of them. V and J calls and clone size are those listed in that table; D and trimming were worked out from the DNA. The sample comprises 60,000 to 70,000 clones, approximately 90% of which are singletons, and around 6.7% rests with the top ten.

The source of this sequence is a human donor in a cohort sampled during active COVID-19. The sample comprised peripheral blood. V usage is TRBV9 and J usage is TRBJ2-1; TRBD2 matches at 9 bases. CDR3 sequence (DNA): TGTGCCAGCAGCGTAGGGCTAGCGGGATACAATGAGCAGTTCTTC. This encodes CASSVGLAGYNEQFF.